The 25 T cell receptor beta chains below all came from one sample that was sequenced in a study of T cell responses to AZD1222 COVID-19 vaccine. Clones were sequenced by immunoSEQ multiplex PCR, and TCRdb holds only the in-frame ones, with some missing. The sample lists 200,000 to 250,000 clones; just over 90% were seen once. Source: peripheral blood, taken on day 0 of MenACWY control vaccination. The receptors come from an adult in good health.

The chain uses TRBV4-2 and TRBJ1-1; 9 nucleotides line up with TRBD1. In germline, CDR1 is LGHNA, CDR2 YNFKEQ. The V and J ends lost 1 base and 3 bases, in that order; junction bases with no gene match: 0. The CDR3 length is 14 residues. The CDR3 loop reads CASSQGTGDTEAFF. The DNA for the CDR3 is TGTGCCAGCAGCCAAGGGACAGGGGACACTGAAGCTTTCTTT.

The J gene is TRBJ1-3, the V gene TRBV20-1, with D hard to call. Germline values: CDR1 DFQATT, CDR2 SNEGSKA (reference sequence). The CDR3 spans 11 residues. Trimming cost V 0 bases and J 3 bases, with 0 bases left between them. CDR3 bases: TGCAGTGCTAGAGATGGAAACACCATATATTTT. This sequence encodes CSARDGNTIYF.

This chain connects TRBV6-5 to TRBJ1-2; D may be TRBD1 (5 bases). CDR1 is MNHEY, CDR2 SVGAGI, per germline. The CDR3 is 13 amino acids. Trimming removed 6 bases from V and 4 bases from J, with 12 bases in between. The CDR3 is CASRQTAAYGYTF. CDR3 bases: TGTGCCAGCAGACAGACAGCGGCCTATGGCTACACCTTC.

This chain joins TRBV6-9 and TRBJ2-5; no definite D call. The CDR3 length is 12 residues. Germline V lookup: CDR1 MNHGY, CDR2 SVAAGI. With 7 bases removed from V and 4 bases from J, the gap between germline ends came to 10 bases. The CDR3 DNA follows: TGTGCCAGCACCCGCCCGCGAGAGACCCAGTACTTC. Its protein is CASTRPRETQYF.

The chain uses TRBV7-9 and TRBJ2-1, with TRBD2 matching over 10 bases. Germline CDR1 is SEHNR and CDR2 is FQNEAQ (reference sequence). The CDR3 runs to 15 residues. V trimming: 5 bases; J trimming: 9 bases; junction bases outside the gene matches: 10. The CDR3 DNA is TGTGCCAGCAGCCCGGCGGCTAGCGGGGGTTCTGAGCAGTTCTTC. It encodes CASSPAASGGSEQFF. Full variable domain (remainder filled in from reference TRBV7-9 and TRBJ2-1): DTGVSQNPRHKITKRGQNVTFRCDPISEHNRLYWYRQTLGQGPEFLTYFQNEAQLEKSRLLSDRFSAERPKGSFSTLEIQRTEQGDSAMYLCASSPAASGGSEQFFGPGTRLTVL.

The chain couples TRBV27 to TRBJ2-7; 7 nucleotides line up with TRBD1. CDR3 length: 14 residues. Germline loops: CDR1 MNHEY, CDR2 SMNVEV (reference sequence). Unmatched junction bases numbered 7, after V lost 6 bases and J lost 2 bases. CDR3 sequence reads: CASSLTGYTYEQYF. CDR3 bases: TGTGCCAGCAGCCTGACAGGGTATACCTACGAGCAGTACTTC.

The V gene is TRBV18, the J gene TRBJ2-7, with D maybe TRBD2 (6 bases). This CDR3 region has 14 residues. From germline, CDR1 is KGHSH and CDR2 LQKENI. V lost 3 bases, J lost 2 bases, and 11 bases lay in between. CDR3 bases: TGTGCCAGCTCACCGACGGGGGTGGCCTACGAGCAGTACTTC. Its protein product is CASSPTGVAYEQYF.

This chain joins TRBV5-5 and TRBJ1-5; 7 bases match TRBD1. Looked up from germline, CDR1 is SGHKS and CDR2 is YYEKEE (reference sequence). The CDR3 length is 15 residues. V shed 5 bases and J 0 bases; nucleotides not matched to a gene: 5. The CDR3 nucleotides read TGTGCCAGCAGTAGGGACAGCCTTAGCAATCAGCCCCAGCATTTT. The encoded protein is CASSRDSLSNQPQHF.

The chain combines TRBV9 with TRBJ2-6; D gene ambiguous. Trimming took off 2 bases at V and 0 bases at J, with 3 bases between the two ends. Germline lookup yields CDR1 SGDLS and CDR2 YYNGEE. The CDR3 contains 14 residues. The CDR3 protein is CASSVYSGANVLTF. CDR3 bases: TGTGCCAGCAGCGTCTACTCTGGGGCCAACGTCCTGACTTTC.

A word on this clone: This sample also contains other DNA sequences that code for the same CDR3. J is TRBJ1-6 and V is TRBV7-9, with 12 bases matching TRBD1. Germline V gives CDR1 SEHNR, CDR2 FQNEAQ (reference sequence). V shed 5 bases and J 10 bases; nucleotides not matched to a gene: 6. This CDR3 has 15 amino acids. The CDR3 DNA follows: TGTGCCAGCAGCCCCGGGACAGGGGGCCGGTCACCCCTCCACTTT. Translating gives CASSPGTGGRSPLHF.

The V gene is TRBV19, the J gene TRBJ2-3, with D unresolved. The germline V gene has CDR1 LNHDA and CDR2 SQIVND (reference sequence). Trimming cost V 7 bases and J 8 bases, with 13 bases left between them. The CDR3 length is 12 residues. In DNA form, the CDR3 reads TGTGCCAGTACCGGACGGCCGGGTACGCAGTATTTT. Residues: CASTGRPGTQYF.

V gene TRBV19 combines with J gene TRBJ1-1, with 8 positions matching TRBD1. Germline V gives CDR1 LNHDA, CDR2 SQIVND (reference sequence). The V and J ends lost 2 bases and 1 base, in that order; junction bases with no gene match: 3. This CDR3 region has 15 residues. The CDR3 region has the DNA TGTGCCAGTAGTATAAGGGGGACAGGGAACACTGAAGCTTTCTTT. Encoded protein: CASSIRGTGNTEAFF.

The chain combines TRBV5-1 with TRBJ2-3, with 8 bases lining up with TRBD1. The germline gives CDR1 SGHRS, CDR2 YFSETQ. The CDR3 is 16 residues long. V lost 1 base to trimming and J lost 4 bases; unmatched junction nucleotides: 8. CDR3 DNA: TGCGCCAGCAGCTTGCTGCCCTCGACAGGGGCAGATACGCAGTATTTT. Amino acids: CASSLLPSTGADTQYF.

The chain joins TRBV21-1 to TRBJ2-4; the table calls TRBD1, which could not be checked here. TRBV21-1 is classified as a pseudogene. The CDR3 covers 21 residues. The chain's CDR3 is CASSENLSGTGSLTAKNIQYF. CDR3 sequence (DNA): TGTGCCAGCAGCGAAAACCTGTCGGGGACAGGGTCTTTAACAGCCAAAAACATTCAGTACTTC.

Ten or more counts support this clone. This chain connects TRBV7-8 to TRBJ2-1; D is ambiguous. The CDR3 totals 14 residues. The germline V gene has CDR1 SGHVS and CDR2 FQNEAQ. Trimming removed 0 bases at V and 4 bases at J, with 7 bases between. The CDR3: CASSLASVYNEQFF. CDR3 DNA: TGTGCCAGCAGCTTAGCTTCTGTTTACAATGAGCAGTTCTTC.

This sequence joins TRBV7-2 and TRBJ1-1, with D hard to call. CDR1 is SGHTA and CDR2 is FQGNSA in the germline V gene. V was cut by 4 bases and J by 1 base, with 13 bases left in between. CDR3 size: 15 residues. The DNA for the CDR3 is TGTGCCAGCAGCTCAGGACGCGAATGGAACACTGAAGCTTTCTTT. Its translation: CASSSGREWNTEAFF. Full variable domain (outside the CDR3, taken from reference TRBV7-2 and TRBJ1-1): GAGVSQSPSNKVTEKGKDVELRCDPISGHTALYWYRQSLGQGLEFLIYFQGNSAPDKSGLPSDRFSAERTGGSVSTLTIQRTQQEDSAVYLCASSSGREWNTEAFFGQGTRLTVV.

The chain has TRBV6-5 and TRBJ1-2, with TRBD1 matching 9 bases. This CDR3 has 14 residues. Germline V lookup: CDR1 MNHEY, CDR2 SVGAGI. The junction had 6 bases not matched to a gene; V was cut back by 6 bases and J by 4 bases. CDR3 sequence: CASRGQGRVYGYTF. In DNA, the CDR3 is TGTGCCAGCAGAGGACAGGGGCGGGTCTATGGCTACACCTTC.

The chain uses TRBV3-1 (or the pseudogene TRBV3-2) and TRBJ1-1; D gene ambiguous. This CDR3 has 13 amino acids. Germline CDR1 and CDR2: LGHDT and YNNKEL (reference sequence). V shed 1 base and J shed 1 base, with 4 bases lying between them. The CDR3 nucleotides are TGTGCCAGCAGCCAAGGGAGGAACACTGAAGCTTTCTTT. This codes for CASSQGRNTEAFF.

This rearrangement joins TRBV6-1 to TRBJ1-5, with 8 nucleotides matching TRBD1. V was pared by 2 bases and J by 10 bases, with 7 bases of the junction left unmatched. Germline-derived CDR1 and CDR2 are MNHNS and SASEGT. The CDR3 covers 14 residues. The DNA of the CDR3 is TGTGCCAGCAGTGAACAGGGGGCGAACGGTCCCCAGCATTTT. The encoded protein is CASSEQGANGPQHF.

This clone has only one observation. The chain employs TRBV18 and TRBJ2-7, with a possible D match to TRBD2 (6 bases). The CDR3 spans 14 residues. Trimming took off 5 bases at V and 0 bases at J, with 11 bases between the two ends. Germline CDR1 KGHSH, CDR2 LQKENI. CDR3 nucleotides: TGTGCCAGCTCAGCGGGGAGAACCTCCTACGAGCAGTACTTC. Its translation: CASSAGRTSYEQYF.

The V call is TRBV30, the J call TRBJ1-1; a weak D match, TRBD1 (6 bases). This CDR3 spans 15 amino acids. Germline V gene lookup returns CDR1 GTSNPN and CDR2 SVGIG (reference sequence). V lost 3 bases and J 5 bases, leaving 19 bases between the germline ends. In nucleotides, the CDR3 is TGTGCCTGGAGCAGAGGGGGGACCGACGCGACTGAAGCTTTCTTT. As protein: CAWSRGGTDATEAFF. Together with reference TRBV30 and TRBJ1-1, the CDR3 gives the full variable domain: SQTIHQWPATLVQPVGSPLSLECTVEGTSNPNLYWYRQAAGRGLQLLFYSVGIGQISSEVPQNLSASRPQDRQFILSSKKLLLSDSGFYLCAWSRGGTDATEAFFGQGTRLTVV.

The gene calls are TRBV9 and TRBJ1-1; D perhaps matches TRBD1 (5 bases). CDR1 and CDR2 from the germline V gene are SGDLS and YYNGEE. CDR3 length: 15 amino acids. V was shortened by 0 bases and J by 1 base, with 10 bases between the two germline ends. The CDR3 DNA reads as TGTGCCAGCAGCGTAGCGGCCAGGGCGAACACTGAAGCTTTCTTT. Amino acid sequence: CASSVAARANTEAFF.

The CDR3, as DNA: TGTGCCAGCAGCCGGACCGTGATCGGCGGGGGGTACACCGGGGAGCTGTTTTTT. Protein sequence: CASSRTVIGGGYTGELFF. The chain uses TRBV7-2 and TRBJ2-2; 8 bases match TRBD2. The germline CDR1 and CDR2 sequences are SGHTA and FQGNSA. V shed 5 bases and J 3 bases; nucleotides not matched to a gene: 14. This CDR3 contains 18 residues.

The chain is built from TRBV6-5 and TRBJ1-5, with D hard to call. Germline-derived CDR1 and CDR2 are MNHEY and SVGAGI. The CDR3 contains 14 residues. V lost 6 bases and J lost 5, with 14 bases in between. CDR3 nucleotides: TGTGCCAGCAGCGCAGTCCAGTATCATCAGCCCCAGCATTTT. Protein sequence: CASSAVQYHQPQHF.

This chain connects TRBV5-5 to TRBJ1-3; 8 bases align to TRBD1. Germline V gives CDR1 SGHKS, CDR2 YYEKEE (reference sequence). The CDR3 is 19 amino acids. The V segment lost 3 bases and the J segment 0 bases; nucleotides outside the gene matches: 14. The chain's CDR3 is CASSYYAGTGALSGNTIYF. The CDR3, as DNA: TGTGCCAGCAGCTACTACGCCGGGACAGGAGCCCTCTCTGGAAACACCATATATTTT.